The clone carrying this T cell receptor (beta chain) was observed a few times. What it binds is unknown. This entry belongs to a study of chemoradiotherapy in HPV16-positive cancers. Overall study findings and caveats: In HPV16-positive patients, HPV-responsive T-cell expansion tracked better recurrence-free survival.

TCRdb's table, derived via immunoSEQ multiplex PCR, lists solely in-frame clones and lacks some. The sample shows about 13,000 clones, approximately 85% of them seen only once. CDR3 size: 14 residues. V trimming: 9 bases; J trimming: 1 base; junction bases outside the gene matches: 8. Per germline, CDR1 MNHNS and CDR2 SASEGT. This receptor was taken from a human donor with HPV-associated anogenital cancer. This chain links TRBV6-1 with TRBJ2-7; 8 nucleotides agree with TRBD1. The material was blood, obtained from a patient who underwent chemoradiotherapy. The DNA for the CDR3 is TGTGCCAGTACGACCGGGACAGGATCCTACGAGCAGTACTTC. It encodes CASTTGTGSYEQYF.